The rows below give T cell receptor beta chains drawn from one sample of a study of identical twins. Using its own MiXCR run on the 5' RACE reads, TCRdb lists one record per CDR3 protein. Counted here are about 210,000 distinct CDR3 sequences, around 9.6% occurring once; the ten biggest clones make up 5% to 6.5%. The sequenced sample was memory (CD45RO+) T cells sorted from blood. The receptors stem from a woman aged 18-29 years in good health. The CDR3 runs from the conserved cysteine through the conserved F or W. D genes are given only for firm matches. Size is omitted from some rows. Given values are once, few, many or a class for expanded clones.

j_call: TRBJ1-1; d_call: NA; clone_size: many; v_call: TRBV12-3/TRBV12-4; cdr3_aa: CASRRGVDTEAFF; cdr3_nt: TGTGCCAGCAGGAGAGGGGTGGACACTGAAGCTTTCTTT
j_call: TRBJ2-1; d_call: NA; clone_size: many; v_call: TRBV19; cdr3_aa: CASRTTMGSEQFF; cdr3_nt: TGTGCCAGTAGAACGACAATGGGTTCGGAGCAGTTCTTC
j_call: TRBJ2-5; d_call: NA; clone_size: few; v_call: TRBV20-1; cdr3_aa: CSAKGSGETQYF; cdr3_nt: TGCAGTGCGAAGGGGTCTGGGGAGACCCAGTACTTC
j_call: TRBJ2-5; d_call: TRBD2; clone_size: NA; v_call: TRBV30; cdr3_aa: CAWSDPAGEETQYF; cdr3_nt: TGTGCCTGGAGTGACCCGGCGGGAGAAGAGACCCAGTACTTC
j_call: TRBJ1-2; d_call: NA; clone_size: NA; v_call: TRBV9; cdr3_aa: CASSPNYGGMAGYTF; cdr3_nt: TGTGCCAGCAGCCCGAACTATGGGGGGATGGCTGGCTACACCTTC
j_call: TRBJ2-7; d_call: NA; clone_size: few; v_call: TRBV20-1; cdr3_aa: CSAMVGSSYEQYF; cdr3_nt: TGCAGTGCTATGGTGGGAAGCTCCTACGAGCAGTACTTC
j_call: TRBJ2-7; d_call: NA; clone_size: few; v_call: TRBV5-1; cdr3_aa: CASSAGGPYYEQYF; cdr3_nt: TGCGCCAGCAGCGCCGGGGGACCCTACTACGAGCAGTACTTC
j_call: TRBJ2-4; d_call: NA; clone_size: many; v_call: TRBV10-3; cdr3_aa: CAISESGKNIQYF; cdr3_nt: TGTGCCATCAGTGAGTCGGGGAAAAACATTCAGTACTTC
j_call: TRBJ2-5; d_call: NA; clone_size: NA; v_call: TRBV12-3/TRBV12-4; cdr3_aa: CASTHRGTQYF; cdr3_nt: TGTGCCAGCACCCACCGCGGGACCCAGTACTTC
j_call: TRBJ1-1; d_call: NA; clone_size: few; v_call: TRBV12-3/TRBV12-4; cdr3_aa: CASSSDGGGAFF; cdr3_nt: TGTGCCAGCAGCTCAGACGGTGGTGGAGCTTTCTTT
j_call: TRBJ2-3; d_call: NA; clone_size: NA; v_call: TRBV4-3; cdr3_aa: CASSQRAGGAYQYF; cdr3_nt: TGCGCCAGCAGCCAAAGGGCCGGCGGGGCTTATCAGTATTTT
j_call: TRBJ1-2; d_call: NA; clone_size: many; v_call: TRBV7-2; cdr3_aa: CASRNRGFYGYTF; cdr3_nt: TGTGCCAGCAGGAATCGGGGATTCTATGGCTACACCTTC
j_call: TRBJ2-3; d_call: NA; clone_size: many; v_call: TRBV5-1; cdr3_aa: CASSRGGSTDTQYF; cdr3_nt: TGCGCCAGCAGCAGGGGTGGTTCTACAGATACGCAGTATTTT
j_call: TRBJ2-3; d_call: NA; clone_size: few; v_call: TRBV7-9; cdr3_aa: CASSFGGGADTQYF; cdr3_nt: TGTGCCAGCAGCTTCGGCGGCGGGGCAGATACGCAGTATTTT
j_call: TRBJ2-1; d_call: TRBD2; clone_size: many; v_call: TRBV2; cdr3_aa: CASNNLAGGDEQFF; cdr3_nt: TGTGCCAGCAACAACCTAGCGGGGGGGGATGAGCAGTTCTTC
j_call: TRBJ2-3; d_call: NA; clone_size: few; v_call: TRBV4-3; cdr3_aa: CASSQDGRLVTDTQYF; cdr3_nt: TGCGCCAGCAGCCAAGATGGGAGACTAGTCACAGATACGCAGTATTTT
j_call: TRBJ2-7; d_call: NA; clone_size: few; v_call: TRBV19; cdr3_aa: CASSTSLYSYEQYF; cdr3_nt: TGTGCCAGTAGTACCTCCCTCTACTCCTACGAGCAGTACTTC
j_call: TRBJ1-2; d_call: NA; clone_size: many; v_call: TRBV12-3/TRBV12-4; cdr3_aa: CASTLAEGGYGYTF; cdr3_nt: TGTGCCAGCACCCTAGCCGAGGGCGGCTATGGCTACACCTTC
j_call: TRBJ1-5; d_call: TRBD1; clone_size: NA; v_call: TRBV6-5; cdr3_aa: CASSFRQGSGQPQHF; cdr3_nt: TGTGCCAGCAGTTTTCGACAGGGGTCGGGTCAGCCCCAGCATTTT
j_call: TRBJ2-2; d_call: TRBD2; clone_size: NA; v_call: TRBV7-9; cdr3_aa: CASSPIAGVETGELFF; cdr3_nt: TGTGCCAGCAGCCCAATAGCGGGAGTAGAGACCGGGGAGCTGTTTTTT
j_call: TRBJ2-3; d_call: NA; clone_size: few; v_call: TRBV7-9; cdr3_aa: CASKEVREDTQYF; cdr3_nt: TGTGCCAGCAAAGAAGTGAGGGAGGATACGCAGTATTTT
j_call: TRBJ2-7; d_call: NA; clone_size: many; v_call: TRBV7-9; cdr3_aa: CASSLVAPEQYF; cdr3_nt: TGTGCCAGCAGCTTAGTGGCACCCGAGCAGTACTTC
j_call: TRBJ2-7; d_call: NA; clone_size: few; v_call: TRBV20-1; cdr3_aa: CSVSQGHYEQYF; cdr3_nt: TGCAGTGTCTCGCAGGGGCACTACGAGCAGTACTTC
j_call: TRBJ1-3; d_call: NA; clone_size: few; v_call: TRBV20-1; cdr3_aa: CSTKQGTGNTIYF; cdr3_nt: TGCAGTACAAAACAAGGGACAGGAAACACCATATATTTT
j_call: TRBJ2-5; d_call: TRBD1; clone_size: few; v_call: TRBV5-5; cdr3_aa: CASSSPGQGETQYF; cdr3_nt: TGTGCCAGCAGCTCTCCGGGACAGGGTGAGACCCAGTACTTC
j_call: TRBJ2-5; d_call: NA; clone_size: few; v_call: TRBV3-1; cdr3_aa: CASSQGMEQETQYF; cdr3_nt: TGTGCCAGCAGCCAAGGGATGGAGCAAGAGACCCAGTACTTC
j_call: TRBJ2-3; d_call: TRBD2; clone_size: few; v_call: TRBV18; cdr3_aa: CASSPRTSVFADTQYF; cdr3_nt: TGTGCCAGCTCACCGCGGACTAGCGTTTTTGCAGATACGCAGTATTTT
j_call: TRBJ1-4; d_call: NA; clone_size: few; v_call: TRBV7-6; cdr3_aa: CASSLDVRREKLFF; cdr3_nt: TGTGCCAGCAGCTTAGATGTCAGGCGGGAAAAACTGTTTTTT
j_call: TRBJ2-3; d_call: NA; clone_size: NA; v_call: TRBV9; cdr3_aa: CASSGGVLDTQYF; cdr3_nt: TGTGCCAGCAGCGGCGGGGTCTTGGATACGCAGTATTTT
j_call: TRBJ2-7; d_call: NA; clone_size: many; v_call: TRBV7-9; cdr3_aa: CASSTDPGEQYF; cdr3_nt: TGTGCCAGCAGCACCGACCCGGGCGAGCAGTACTTC
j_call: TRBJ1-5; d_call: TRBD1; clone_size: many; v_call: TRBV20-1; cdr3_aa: CSARPTGTGANQPQHF; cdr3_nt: TGCAGTGCTAGACCTACCGGGACAGGGGCGAATCAGCCCCAGCATTTT
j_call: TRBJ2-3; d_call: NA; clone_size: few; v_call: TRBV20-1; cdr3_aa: CSASGGGGVADTQYF; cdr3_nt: TGCAGTGCTTCAGGGGGCGGGGGAGTGGCAGATACGCAGTATTTT
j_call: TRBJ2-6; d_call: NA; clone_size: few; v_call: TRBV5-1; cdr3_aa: CASSLQTASGANVLTF; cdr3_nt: TGCGCCAGCAGCTTACAGACCGCCTCTGGGGCCAACGTCCTGACTTTC
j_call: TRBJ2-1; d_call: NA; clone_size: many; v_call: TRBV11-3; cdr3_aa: CASSYQVGGYNEQFF; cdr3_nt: TGTGCCAGCAGCTACCAGGTTGGGGGGTACAATGAGCAGTTCTTC
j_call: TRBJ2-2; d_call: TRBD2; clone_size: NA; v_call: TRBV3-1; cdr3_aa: CASSHGTTTGELFF; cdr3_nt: TGTGCCAGCAGCCATGGGACTACCACCGGGGAGCTGTTTTTT
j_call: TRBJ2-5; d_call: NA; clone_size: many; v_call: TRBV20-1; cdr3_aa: CSARDGRRETQYF; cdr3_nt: TGCAGTGCTAGGGACGGCCGCCGGGAGACCCAGTACTTC
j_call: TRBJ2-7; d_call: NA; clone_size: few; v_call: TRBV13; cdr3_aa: CASSLGPWDF; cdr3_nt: TGTGCCAGCAGCTTAGGTCCCTGGGATTTC
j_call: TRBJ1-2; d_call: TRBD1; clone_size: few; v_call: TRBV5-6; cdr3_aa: CASSPRKGASNYGYTF; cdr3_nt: TGTGCCAGCAGCCCGAGGAAGGGGGCGAGTAACTATGGCTACACCTTC
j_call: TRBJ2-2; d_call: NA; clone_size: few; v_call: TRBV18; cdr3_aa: CASSPRRGGDTGELFF; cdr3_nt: TGTGCCAGCTCACCCCGACGGGGAGGAGACACCGGGGAGCTGTTTTTT
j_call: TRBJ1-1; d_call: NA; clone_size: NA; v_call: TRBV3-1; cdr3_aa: CASKSAGDTEAFF; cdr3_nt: TGTGCCAGTAAGTCTGCAGGGGACACTGAAGCTTTCTTT